This T cell receptor (beta chain) was profiled in a study of beta chain features in type 1 diabetes. Study-wide background: Summed over all samples, the examined sorted cells came to 100 million to 130 million.

Expressed TCRB transcripts were sequenced, since all the RNA that had been isolated was reverse transcribed. Around 3.8 million reads per sample were averaged for naive, central memory and regulatory samples. TCRdb keeps only in-frame clones here, not all; method: immunoSEQ multiplex PCR. Found here are around 260,000 clones, around 24% of them singletons; the top ten hold around 0.013%. Naive, central memory, regulatory and stem cell-like memory cells within the CD4+ compartment were sorted using CD45RO/CCR7/CD25/CD127/CD95/CD27. The CDR3 extends over 14 amino acids. Germline V gives CDR1 SEHNR, CDR2 FQNEAQ (reference sequence). Trimming cost V 3 bases and J 0 bases, with 7 bases left between them. On this clone itself: Antigen: not known.

Study conclusions and caveats: The study found moderately but significantly shorter TCRB CDR3s in all four CD4+ subsets of Type 1 diabetes patients.

The genes are TRBV7-9 and TRBJ2-3; weak D call: TRBD2 (6 bases). The sequenced sample consisted of naive CD4+ T cells from blood. This TCR was sampled from a woman aged 25-40 years with type 1 diabetes. CDR3 loop: CASSFAGSTDTQYF. The CDR3 nucleotides are TGTGCCAGCAGCTTCGCGGGAAGCACAGATACGCAGTATTTT.